The next 30 T cell receptor beta chains were all read from a single sample in a study of cytomegalovirus exposure and HLA in healthy donors. This PCR relied on a set of 60 Vbeta primers and 13 Jbeta primers. The table came from immunoSEQ multiplex PCR; TCRdb's copy has only in-frame clones and leaves some out. The table lists 150,000 to 170,000 clones, more than 60% of them singletons. The sample consisted of PBMCs. The origin of the receptors is a woman in her thirties or forties in good health and CMV-seronegative.

The rearrangement uses TRBV9 and TRBJ1-2; the match to TRBD1 covers 7 bases. The germline CDR1 and CDR2 sequences are SGDLS and YYNGEE. CDR3 length equals 16 residues. V lost 3 bases to trimming and J lost 3 bases; unmatched junction nucleotides: 11. The CDR3 nucleotides are TGTGCCAGCAGCGGACGAGACAGGGTAAGGGACTATGGCTACACCTTC. Residues: CASSGRDRVRDYGYTF. Full variable domain (missing parts from reference TRBV9 and TRBJ1-2): DSGVTQTPKHLITATGQRVTLRCSPRSGDLSVYWYQQSLDQGLQFLIQYYNGEERAKGNILERFSAQQFPDLHSELNLSSLELGDSALYFCASSGRDRVRDYGYTFGSGTRLTVV.

The chain joins TRBV6-5 to TRBJ2-7, with TRBD1 matching over 8 bases. V was pared by 6 bases and J by 2 bases, with 3 bases of the junction left unmatched. The CDR3 has 13 amino acids. Germline loops: CDR1 MNHEY, CDR2 SVGAGI. The CDR3 loop is CASRQGVPYEQYF. CDR3 sequence (DNA): TGTGCCAGCAGACAGGGGGTACCCTACGAGCAGTACTTC.

This clone was seen only once. At the DNA level, this CDR3 is encoded by other sequences in the same sample as well. This sequence joins TRBV5-4 and TRBJ2-2; 10 nucleotides align to TRBD2. The CDR3 covers 16 residues. Germline trimming cut 3 bases from V and 2 bases from J; bases unmatched to any gene: 4. Germline CDR1 and CDR2: SGHNT and YYREEE (reference sequence). The CDR3 spells CASSSRTSGNTGELFF. DNA of the CDR3: TGTGCCAGCAGCTCGAGGACTAGCGGTAACACCGGGGAGCTGTTTTTT.

The chain joins TRBV6-6 to TRBJ1-5; D not certain. V was clipped by 4 bases and J by 3 bases, with 4 bases between them. CDR1 MNHNY and CDR2 SVGAGI come from the germline V gene (reference sequence). The CDR3 consists of 12 residues. In DNA form, the CDR3 reads TGTGCCAGCAGTTTTCTCAATCAGCCCCAGCATTTT. As protein: CASSFLNQPQHF.

In regard to this clone: In this CDR3 the conserved last residue, phenylalanine or tryptophan, is missing, so a read error is likely. The limits of the CDR3 on the DNA are not certain, so only TCRdb's listed CDR3 is given. The rearrangement uses TRBV2 and TRBJ2-3; TRBD2 reflects the table's D call only, with no check against the DNA. The germline V gene has CDR1 SNHLY and CDR2 FYNNEI. The CDR3 has 15 amino acids, counting both end residues. The CDR3 is CASSEAVGGSGRQKL.

The chain couples TRBV10-3 to TRBJ2-7; 7 bases are shared with TRBD2. Germline CDR1 ENHRY, CDR2 SYGVKD. V dropped 5 bases and J dropped 5; count of bases not matched to a gene: 15. CDR3 length: 16 amino acids. The CDR3 loop reads CAISLSGGLAGNEQYF. In nucleotides, the CDR3 is TGTGCCATCAGTCTTTCCGGTGGATTAGCGGGTAACGAGCAGTACTTC.

Only one count was recorded for this clone. This chain connects TRBV27 to TRBJ2-5; D is perhaps TRBD1 (6 bases). The germline gives CDR1 MNHEY, CDR2 SMNVEV (reference sequence). V gave up 6 bases and J gave up 3 bases, with 11 bases separating them. The CDR3 loop spans 13 amino acids. The CDR3 loop is CASRDTGKETQYF. In nucleotides, the CDR3 is TGTGCCAGCAGGGATACAGGGAAAGAGACCCAGTACTTC.

The chain uses TRBV28 and TRBJ1-2; D may be TRBD1 (6 bases). The CDR3 consists of 16 residues. Trimming took 7 bases from V and 4 from J, leaving 22 bases between them. Germline CDR1 is MDHEN and CDR2 is SYDVKM. The CDR3 DNA follows: TGTGCCAGCACTATCTCAGTTTGGGAACAGGGCTATGGCTACACCTTC. Translating it yields CASTISVWEQGYGYTF.

V gene TRBV7-9 combines with J gene TRBJ2-3, with D possibly TRBD2 on 8 matching bases. From germline, CDR1 is SEHNR and CDR2 FQNEAQ (reference sequence). The CDR3 covers 16 residues. Trimming removed 7 bases at V and 3 bases at J, with 20 bases between. In DNA form, the CDR3 reads TGTGCCAGCAACCTTCTCGTAGCGGGACAGACAGATACGCAGTATTTT. As protein: CASNLLVAGQTDTQYF.

The gene calls are TRBV11-3 and TRBJ2-3; no clear D gene. The V gene lost 5 bases and the J gene lost 2 bases, with 14 bases spanning the gap. The V gene's germline CDR1 is SGHNT and CDR2 YENEEA. This CDR3 has 15 residues. CDR3 sequence (DNA): TGTGCCAGCAGCCCCCCTCGAGGCCTCACAGATACGCAGTATTTT. It yields the protein CASSPPRGLTDTQYF.

V is TRBV7-9 and J is TRBJ1-1, with TRBD1 matching 8 bases. The germline CDR1 and CDR2 sequences are SEHNR and FQNEAQ (reference sequence). The ends lost 3 bases at V and 11 bases at J; junction bases unmatched: 8. The CDR3 is 13 amino acids. CDR3 sequence: CASSFNRGEPAFF. The CDR3 nucleotides read TGTGCCAGCAGCTTTAACAGGGGGGAGCCGGCTTTCTTT.

CDR3 nucleotide sequence: TGTGCCAGCAGCTTCGGACAGCAACGAGCTAACTATGGCTACACCTTC. This sequence encodes CASSFGQQRANYGYTF. The rearrangement joins TRBV7-8 to TRBJ1-2, with D possibly TRBD1 on 6 matching bases. The germline V gene encodes CDR1 SGHVS and CDR2 FQNEAQ. The length of the CDR3 is 16 residues. The germline V and J ends were trimmed by 3 bases and 0 bases, with 14 bases remaining between them.

This clone was detected once. The CDR3 loop reads CASSLYTGLSSPLHF. The CDR3 nucleotides are TGTGCCAGCAGTTTGTATACAGGGTTGAGCTCACCCCTCCACTTT. J is TRBJ1-6 and V is TRBV28, with TRBD1 as a possible D gene (6 bases). Germline V gives CDR1 MDHEN, CDR2 SYDVKM. Between the trimmed V and J ends, which lost 3 bases and 10 bases, there was a span of 16 bases. The CDR3 spans 15 residues.

This rearrangement joins TRBV7-9 to TRBJ2-7, with D maybe TRBD2 (6 bases). Trimming removed 1 base at V and 7 bases at J, with 11 bases between. The CDR3 loop spans 13 amino acids. The germline V gene has CDR1 SEHNR and CDR2 FQNEAQ (reference sequence). In DNA form, the CDR3 reads TGTGCCAGCAGCTTAGGGCCGGGGAGGGAGCAGTACTTC. Its protein is CASSLGPGREQYF.

The table lists this clone with many counts. The chain recombines TRBV7-8 with TRBJ2-1; 9 positions agree with TRBD1. The V gene end was trimmed by 3 bases and the J gene end by 5 bases; junction bases not matched to a gene: 2. Germline loops: CDR1 SGHVS, CDR2 FQNEAQ. The CDR3 loop spans 14 amino acids. The CDR3 DNA is TGTGCCAGCAGCTTGACAGGGGGAGACAATGAGCAGTTCTTC. This gives the protein CASSLTGGDNEQFF.

This chain uses TRBV7-8 with TRBJ1-5; 9 nucleotides align to TRBD1. Trimming cost V 3 bases and J 6 bases; bases outside gene matches: 6. The germline V gene encodes CDR1 SGHVS and CDR2 FQNEAQ. The CDR3 has 15 residues. In DNA form, the CDR3 reads TGTGCCAGCAGCTTGGACAGGGGTGTTAGTCAGCCCCAGCATTTT. Translating gives CASSLDRGVSQPQHF.

This clone was counted between two and nine times. V and J are TRBV5-1 and TRBJ1-1, with D tentatively TRBD1 (6 bases). Germline-derived CDR1 and CDR2 are SGHRS and YFSETQ. V was pared by 4 bases and J by 1 base, with 11 bases between. The CDR3 totals 14 residues. CDR3 in amino acids: CASSREDRNTEAFF. In nucleotides, the CDR3 is TGCGCCAGCAGCAGAGAGGACAGGAACACTGAAGCTTTCTTT.

This CDR3 is CASRAFVTGQPQHF. The DNA for the CDR3 is TGTGCCAGCAGAGCGTTCGTTACAGGTCAGCCCCAGCATTTT. The chain employs TRBV6-1 and TRBJ1-5; weak D call: TRBD1 (5 bases). The CDR3 length is 14 residues. Trimming shortened V by 6 bases and J by 6 bases, and 15 bases separated the two germline ends. Germline V gives CDR1 MNHNS, CDR2 SASEGT.

This chain links TRBV5-1 with TRBJ2-3; 8 nucleotides agree with TRBD2. The CDR3 covers 16 residues. Germline assignment: CDR1 SGHRS and CDR2 YFSETQ. Unmatched junction bases numbered 10, after V lost 3 bases and J lost 4 bases. CDR3 nucleotide sequence: TGCGCCAGCAGCTCCGCCCCCAGCGGGGGCTCAGATACGCAGTATTTT. Translated: CASSSAPSGGSDTQYF.

CDR3 nucleotides: TGTGCCAGCAGCTCCCCGGGACTAGCGGGCCTTAATGAGCAGTTCTTC. The encoded protein is CASSSPGLAGLNEQFF. V is TRBV11-2 and J is TRBJ2-1; 12 nucleotides align to TRBD2. Unmatched junction bases numbered 8, after V lost 4 bases and J lost 7 bases. CDR1 and CDR2 from the germline V gene are SGHAT and FQNNGV. The CDR3 runs to 16 residues.

The rearrangement joins TRBV6-5 to TRBJ2-1; D may be TRBD2 (6 bases). The germline gives CDR1 MNHEY, CDR2 SVGAGI. With 6 bases removed from V and 2 bases from J, the gap between germline ends came to 8 bases. The CDR3 is 13 residues long. This CDR3 reads CASRLAAYNEQFF. DNA of the CDR3: TGTGCCAGCAGACTAGCCGCCTACAATGAGCAGTTCTTC.

V usage is TRBV19 and J usage is TRBJ2-1; TRBD2 agrees at 12 bases. CDR3 length: 15 amino acids. Per germline, CDR1 LNHDA and CDR2 SQIVND (reference sequence). Trimming cost V 3 bases and J 7 bases; bases outside gene matches: 4. The CDR3 sequence is CASSIQLAGGNEQFF. DNA of the CDR3: TGTGCCAGTAGTATTCAACTAGCGGGAGGAAATGAGCAGTTCTTC.

The CDR3 sequence: CSVSGTGGINYGYTF. The CDR3 nucleotides are TGCAGCGTTTCCGGGACAGGGGGCATCAACTATGGCTACACCTTC. The gene calls are TRBV29-1 and TRBJ1-2, with 12 nucleotides matching TRBD1. V was pared by 5 bases and J by 2 bases, with 6 bases of the junction left unmatched. Germline V gene sequence: CDR1 SQVTM, CDR2 ANQGSEA. This CDR3 spans 15 amino acids.

The chain is built from TRBV28 and TRBJ2-3, with TRBD2 matching 7 bases. The junction had 7 bases not matched to a gene; V was cut back by 5 bases and J by 8 bases. This CDR3 region has 13 residues. Germline V gives CDR1 MDHEN, CDR2 SYDVKM. The CDR3 DNA is TGTGCCAGCAGTGCTAGCGGTCCGAGTACGCAGTATTTT. Translating it yields CASSASGPSTQYF.

The chain has TRBV6-1 and TRBJ1-1; no clear D gene. Germline assignment: CDR1 MNHNS and CDR2 SASEGT. The CDR3 has 14 residues. V was shortened by 2 bases and J by 0 bases, with 7 bases between the two germline ends. The CDR3 bases are TGTGCCAGCAGTGAAACATTGATGAACACTGAAGCTTTCTTT. Its translation is CASSETLMNTEAFF.

This clone occurred once. V is TRBV6-4 and J is TRBJ1-2; 9 bases line up with TRBD1. Germline trimming cut 7 bases from V and 8 bases from J; bases unmatched to any gene: 11. From germline, CDR1 is MRHNA and CDR2 SNTAGT. The CDR3 extends over 14 amino acids. The CDR3 sequence is CASTTRDRERGYTF. The CDR3 DNA reads TGTGCCAGCACTACCCGGGACAGGGAAAGGGGCTACACCTTC.

The table lists this clone with a count of one. The chain couples TRBV6-1 to TRBJ1-6, with unresolved D. The CDR3 length is 13 residues. V shed 7 bases and J shed 6 bases, with 10 bases lying between them. Germline V lookup: CDR1 MNHNS, CDR2 SASEGT. Here the CDR3 reads CASIQSPNSPLHF. For the CDR3, the DNA is TGTGCCAGCATTCAGTCGCCTAATTCACCCCTCCACTTT.

This clone is a singleton in its sample. This rearrangement joins TRBV5-1 to TRBJ2-3; D is undetermined. The CDR3 totals 16 residues. The V and J ends lost 4 bases and 0 bases respectively, with 15 bases between them. CDR1 SGHRS and CDR2 YFSETQ come from the germline V gene. In nucleotides, the CDR3 is TGCGCCAGCAGCCAAAGACTGTCCGCTAGCACAGATACGCAGTATTTT. Protein product: CASSQRLSASTDTQYF.

The CDR3, as DNA: TGTGCCAGCAGGGAGGGATCCGACAGCTATGGCTACACCTTC. Translating it yields CASREGSDSYGYTF. The chain combines TRBV28 with TRBJ1-2; D might be TRBD1 (5 bases). CDR3 length: 14 amino acids. The V gene's germline CDR1 is MDHEN and CDR2 SYDVKM. Trimming pared 6 bases from V and 4 bases from J, leaving 15 bases between.

This clone was seen just once. V and J are TRBV7-8 and TRBJ2-5; unclear D gene. Germline CDR1 reads SGHVS; CDR2 reads FQNEAQ. Trimming took 1 base from V and 1 from J, leaving 4 bases between them. This CDR3 has 13 amino acids. Here the CDR3 reads CASSLGVQETQYF. The CDR3 region has the DNA TGTGCCAGCAGCTTAGGCGTCCAAGAGACCCAGTACTTC.